The TCR beta chain under discussion was sequenced for a study of CD8 T cells in ankylosing spondylitis. Points from the study as a whole: Disease-linked clones, CD8+, were relatively rare in peripheral blood. Reportedly, matched ankylosing spondylitis synovial fluid was significantly enriched for disease-linked clones. Blood of patients with ankylosing spondylitis appeared to be characterized by a TCR beta motif of 8 or 9 highly homologous variants.

Concerning this clonotype: The antigen is undetermined.

MiXCR, run by TCRdb on the 5' RACE reads, gives a single entry per CDR3 protein. The table records about 200,000 distinct CDR3 sequences, around a quarter of them present only once. V dropped 2 bases and J dropped 4 bases, with 15 bases sitting between them. The CDR3 consists of 14 residues. Germline V gene data show CDR1 as SQVTM and CDR2 as ANQGSEA. The sequenced material came from blood, either unsorted or a sorted T cell fraction (not recorded which). The chain combines TRBV29-1 with TRBJ2-7; D is possibly TRBD2 (6 bases). The receptor was isolated from a male donor with ankylosing spondylitis or in good health (not recorded which). The chain's CDR3 is CSVERGLGEYEQYF. The CDR3 region has the DNA TGCAGCGTTGAAAGGGGACTTGGTGAATACGAGCAGTACTTC.